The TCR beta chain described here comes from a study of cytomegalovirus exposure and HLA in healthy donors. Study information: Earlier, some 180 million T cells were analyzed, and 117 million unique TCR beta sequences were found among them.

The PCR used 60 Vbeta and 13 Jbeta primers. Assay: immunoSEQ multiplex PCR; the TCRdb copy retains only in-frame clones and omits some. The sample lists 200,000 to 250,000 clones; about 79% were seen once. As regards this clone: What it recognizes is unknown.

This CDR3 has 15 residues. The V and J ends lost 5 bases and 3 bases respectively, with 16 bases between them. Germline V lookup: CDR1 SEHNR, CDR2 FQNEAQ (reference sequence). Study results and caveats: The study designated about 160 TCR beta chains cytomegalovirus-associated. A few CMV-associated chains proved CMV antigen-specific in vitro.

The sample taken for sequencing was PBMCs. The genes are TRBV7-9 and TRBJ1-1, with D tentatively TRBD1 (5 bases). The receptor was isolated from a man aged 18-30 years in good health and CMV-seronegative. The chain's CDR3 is CASSLGRGLDTEAFF. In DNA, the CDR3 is TGTGCCAGCAGCCTAGGCCGGGGACTTGACACTGAAGCTTTCTTT.